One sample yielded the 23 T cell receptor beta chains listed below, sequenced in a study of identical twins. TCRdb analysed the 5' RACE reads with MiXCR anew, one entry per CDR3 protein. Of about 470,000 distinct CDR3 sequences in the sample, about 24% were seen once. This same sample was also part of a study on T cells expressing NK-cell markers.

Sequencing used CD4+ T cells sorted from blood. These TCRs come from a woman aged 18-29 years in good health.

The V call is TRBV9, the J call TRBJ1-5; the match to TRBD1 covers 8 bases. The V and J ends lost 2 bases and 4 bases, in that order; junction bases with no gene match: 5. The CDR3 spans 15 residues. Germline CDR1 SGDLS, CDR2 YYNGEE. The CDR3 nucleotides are TGTGCCAGCAGCGTCGGACAGGGTTCGAATCAGCCCCAGCATTTT. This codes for CASSVGQGSNQPQHF.

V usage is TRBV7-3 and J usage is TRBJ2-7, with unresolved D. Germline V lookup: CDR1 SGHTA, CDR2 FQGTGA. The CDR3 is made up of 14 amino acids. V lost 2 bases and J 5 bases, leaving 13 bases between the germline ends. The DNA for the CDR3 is TGTGCCAGCAGCTTAGACCTAAGTTACGACGAGCAGTACTTC. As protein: CASSLDLSYDEQYF.

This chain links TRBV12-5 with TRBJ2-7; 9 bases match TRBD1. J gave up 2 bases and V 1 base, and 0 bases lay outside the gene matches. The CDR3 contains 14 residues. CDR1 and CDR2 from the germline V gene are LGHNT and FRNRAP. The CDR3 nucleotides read TGTGCTAGTGGTTTGGGACAGGGGGCCTACGAGCAGTACTTC. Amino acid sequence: CASGLGQGAYEQYF.

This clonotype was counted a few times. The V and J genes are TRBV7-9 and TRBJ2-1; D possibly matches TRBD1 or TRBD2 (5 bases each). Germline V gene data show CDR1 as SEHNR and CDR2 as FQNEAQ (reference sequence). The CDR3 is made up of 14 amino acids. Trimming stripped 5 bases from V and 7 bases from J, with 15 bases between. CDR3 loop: CASSDKRWGNEQFF. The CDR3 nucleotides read TGTGCCAGCAGCGATAAGCGGTGGGGGAATGAGCAGTTCTTC.

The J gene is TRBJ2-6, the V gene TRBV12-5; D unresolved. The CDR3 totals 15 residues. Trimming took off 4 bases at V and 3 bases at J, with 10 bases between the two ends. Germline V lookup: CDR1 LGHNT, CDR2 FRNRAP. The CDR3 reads CASGSPLFGANVLTF. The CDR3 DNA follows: TGTGCTAGTGGTTCGCCTCTTTTTGGGGCCAACGTCCTGACTTTC.

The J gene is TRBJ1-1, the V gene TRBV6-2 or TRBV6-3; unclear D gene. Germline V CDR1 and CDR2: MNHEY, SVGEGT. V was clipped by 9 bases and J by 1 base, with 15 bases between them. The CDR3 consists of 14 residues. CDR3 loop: CASKSWSPNTEAFF. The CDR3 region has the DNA TGTGCCAGTAAAAGCTGGAGCCCGAACACTGAAGCTTTCTTT.

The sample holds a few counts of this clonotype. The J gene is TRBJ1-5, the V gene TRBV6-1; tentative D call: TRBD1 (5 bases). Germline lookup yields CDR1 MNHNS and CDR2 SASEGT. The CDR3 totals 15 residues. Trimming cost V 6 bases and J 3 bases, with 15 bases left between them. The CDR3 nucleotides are TGTGCCAGCAGCACAAACCGGGACTTCAATCAGCCCCAGCATTTT. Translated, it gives CASSTNRDFNQPQHF.

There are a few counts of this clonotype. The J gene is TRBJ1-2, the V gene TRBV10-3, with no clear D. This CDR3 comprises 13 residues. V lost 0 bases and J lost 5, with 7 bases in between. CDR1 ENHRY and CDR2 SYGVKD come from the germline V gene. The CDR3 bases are TGTGCCATCAGTGAGTCTCCGCAGTATGGCTACACCTTC. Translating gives CAISESPQYGYTF.

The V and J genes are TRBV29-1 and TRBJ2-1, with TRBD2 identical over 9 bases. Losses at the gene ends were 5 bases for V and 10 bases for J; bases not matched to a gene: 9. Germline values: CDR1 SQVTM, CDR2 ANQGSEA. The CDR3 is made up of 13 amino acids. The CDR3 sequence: CSVNRREGREQFF. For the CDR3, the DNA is TGCAGCGTTAATCGGCGGGAGGGCCGCGAGCAGTTCTTC.

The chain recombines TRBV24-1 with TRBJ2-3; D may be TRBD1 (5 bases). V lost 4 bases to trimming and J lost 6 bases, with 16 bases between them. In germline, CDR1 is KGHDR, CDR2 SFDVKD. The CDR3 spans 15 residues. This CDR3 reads CATSDPTDSPDTQYF. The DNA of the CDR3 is TGTGCCACCAGTGACCCAACTGACAGCCCCGATACGCAGTATTTT.

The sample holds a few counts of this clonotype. The CDR3 region has the DNA TGTGCCAGCAAACTCTGGTCTAGCGGTAACTACGAGCAGTACTTC. This sequence encodes CASKLWSSGNYEQYF. This chain uses TRBV6-2 or TRBV6-3 with TRBJ2-7; 7 positions match TRBD2. Germline CDR1 MNHEY, CDR2 SVGEGT. The V segment lost 7 bases and the J segment 3 bases; nucleotides outside the gene matches: 12. This CDR3 has 15 residues.

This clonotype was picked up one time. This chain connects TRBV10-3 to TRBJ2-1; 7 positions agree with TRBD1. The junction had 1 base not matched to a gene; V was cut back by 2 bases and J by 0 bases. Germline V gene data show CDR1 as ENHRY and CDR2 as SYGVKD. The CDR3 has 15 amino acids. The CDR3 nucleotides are TGTGCCATCAGTGAGCGGGACAGCTCCTACAATGAGCAGTTCTTC. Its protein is CAISERDSSYNEQFF.

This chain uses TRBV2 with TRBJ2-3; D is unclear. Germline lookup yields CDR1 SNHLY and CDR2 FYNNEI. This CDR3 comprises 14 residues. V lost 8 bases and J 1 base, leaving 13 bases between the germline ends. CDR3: CASGRSRGTDTQYF. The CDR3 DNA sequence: TGTGCCAGCGGAAGGAGCCGGGGCACAGATACGCAGTATTTT.

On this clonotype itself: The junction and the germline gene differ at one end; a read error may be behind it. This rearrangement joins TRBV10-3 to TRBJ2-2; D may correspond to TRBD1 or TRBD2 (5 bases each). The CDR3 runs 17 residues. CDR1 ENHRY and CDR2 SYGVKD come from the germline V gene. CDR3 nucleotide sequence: TGTGCCATCAGTGAGTCGGGGCTCCTGGCCGACACCGGGGAGCTGTCTTTT. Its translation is CAISESGLLADTGELSF.

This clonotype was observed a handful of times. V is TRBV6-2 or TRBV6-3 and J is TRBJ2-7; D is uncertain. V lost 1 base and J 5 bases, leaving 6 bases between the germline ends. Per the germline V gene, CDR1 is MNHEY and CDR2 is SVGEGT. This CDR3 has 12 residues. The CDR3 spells CASSYLTHEQYF. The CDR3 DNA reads TGTGCCAGCAGTTACTTAACCCACGAGCAGTACTTC.

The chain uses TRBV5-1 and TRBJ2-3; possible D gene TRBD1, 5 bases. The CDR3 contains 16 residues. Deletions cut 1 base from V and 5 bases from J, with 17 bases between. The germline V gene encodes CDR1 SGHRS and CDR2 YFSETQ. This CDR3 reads CASSLKAKGFGDTQYF. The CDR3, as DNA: TGCGCCAGCAGCTTGAAGGCTAAGGGGTTTGGAGATACGCAGTATTTT.

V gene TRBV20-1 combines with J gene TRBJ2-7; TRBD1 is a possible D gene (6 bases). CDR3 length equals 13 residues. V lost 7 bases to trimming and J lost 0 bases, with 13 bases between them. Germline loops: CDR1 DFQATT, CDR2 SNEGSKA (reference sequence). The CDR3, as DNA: TGCAGTGTGATAGGCAGGGGCTCCTACGAGCAGTACTTC. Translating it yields CSVIGRGSYEQYF.

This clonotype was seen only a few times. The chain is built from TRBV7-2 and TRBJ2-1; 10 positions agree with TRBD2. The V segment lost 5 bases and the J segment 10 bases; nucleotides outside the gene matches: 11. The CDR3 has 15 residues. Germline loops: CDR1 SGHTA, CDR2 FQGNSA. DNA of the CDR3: TGTGCCAGCAGCGTAAGCGGGAGGGCAGTTGGAGAGCAGTTCTTC. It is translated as CASSVSGRAVGEQFF.

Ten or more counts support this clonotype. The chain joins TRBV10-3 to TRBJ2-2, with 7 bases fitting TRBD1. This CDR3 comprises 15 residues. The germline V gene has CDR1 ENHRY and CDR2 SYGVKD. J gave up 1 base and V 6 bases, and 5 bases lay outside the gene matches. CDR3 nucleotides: TGTGCCATCAGAGAGACAGGGAAGAACACCGGGGAGCTGTTTTTT. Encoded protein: CAIRETGKNTGELFF.

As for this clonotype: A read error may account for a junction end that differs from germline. CDR3 nucleotide sequence: TGTACCAGCAGTGAGGGGCACTACACAGATACGCAGTATTTT. Protein: CTSSEGHYTDTQYF. This chain links TRBV2 with TRBJ2-3, with D perhaps given as TRBD1 or TRBD2 (5 bases each). Germline lookup yields CDR1 SNHLY and CDR2 FYNNEI. The CDR3 spans 14 residues.

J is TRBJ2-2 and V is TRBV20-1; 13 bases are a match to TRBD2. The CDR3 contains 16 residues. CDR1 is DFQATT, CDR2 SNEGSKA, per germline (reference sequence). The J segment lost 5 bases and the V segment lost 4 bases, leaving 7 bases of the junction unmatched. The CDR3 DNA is TGCAGTGCTATTGGACTAGCGGGAGTTCGAACCGGGGAGCTGTTTTTT. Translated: CSAIGLAGVRTGELFF.

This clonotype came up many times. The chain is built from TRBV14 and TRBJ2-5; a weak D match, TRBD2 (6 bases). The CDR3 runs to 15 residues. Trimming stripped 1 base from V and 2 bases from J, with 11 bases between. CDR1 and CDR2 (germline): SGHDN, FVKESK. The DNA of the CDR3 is TGTGCCAGCAGCCAAGCCCTGCGGGGACAAGAGACCCAGTACTTC. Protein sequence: CASSQALRGQETQYF.

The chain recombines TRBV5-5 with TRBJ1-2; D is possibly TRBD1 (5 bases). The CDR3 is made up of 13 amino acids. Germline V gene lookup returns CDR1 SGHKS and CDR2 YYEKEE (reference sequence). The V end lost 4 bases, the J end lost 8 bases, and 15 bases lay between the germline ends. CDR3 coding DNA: TGTGCCAGCAGCCGCCAGGGTTGGTACGGCTACACCTTC. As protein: CASSRQGWYGYTF.